Following are 31 T cell receptor beta chains from one sample sequenced in a study of T-cell reconstitution after alpha-beta-depleted transplantation in children. Preparing the TCRbeta library involved the use of unique molecular identifiers. TCRdb used MiXCR to reprocess the PCR reads, holding one entry per CDR3 protein. The sample consists of about 600,000 distinct CDR3 sequences, approximately 22% of them appearing once. The sequencing used PBMCs, mostly from graft donor cells, collected 360 days after TCRalphabeta/CD19-depleted stem cell transplant. Receptors originate from a boy less than two years old who had a stem cell transplant for acute myeloid leukemia, so the T cells may come from the graft donor.

This clonotype was observed at least ten times. The rearrangement joins TRBV6-5 to TRBJ2-6; D possibly corresponds to TRBD2 (6 bases). V gave up 2 bases and J gave up 4 bases, with 12 bases separating them. CDR1 is MNHEY, CDR2 SVGAGI, per germline. CDR3 length: 16 amino acids. The CDR3 bases are TGTGCCAGCAGTTACGGAGGGGCTCGCGGGGCCAACGTCCTGACTTTC. Its protein product is CASSYGGARGANVLTF.

This clonotype was recorded at least ten times. The CDR3 loop reads CSVTYNEQFF. DNA of the CDR3: TGCAGCGTGACCTACAATGAGCAGTTCTTC. This chain uses TRBV29-1 with TRBJ2-1; D gene unclear. Trimming shortened V by 6 bases and J by 2 bases, and 2 bases separated the two germline ends. The CDR3 extends over 10 amino acids. From germline, CDR1 is SQVTM and CDR2 ANQGSEA.

This clonotype was detected many times. The rearrangement uses TRBV15 and TRBJ2-5, with D perhaps assigned TRBD1 or TRBD2 (6 bases each). This CDR3 comprises 16 residues. The ends were cut back, 0 bases at V and 4 bases at J, with 15 bases in the middle. The germline CDR1 and CDR2 sequences are LNHNV and YYDKDF (reference sequence). This chain's CDR3 is CATSRDLSGAGETQYF. The CDR3 DNA reads as TGTGCCACCAGCAGAGATTTGTCGGGGGCAGGAGAGACCCAGTACTTC.

In regard to this clonotype: Just one base apart from a much larger clone, this may be a read error. This chain links TRBV10-3 with TRBJ2-7; perhaps TRBD1 as D (6 bases). Trimming stripped 8 bases from V and 1 base from J, with 15 bases between. The CDR3 runs to 14 residues. Germline lookup yields CDR1 ENHRY and CDR2 SYGVKD. In nucleotides, the CDR3 is TGTGCCATCTCTGGGGACACGGGATCCTACGAGCAGTACTTC. Its protein is CAISGDTGSYEQYF.

This clonotype has only a few counts. The V gene is TRBV20-1, the J gene TRBJ1-2, with 7 bases aligning to TRBD1. CDR3 length: 14 residues. Trimming at V came to 2 bases and at J to 2 bases, leaving 5 bases not matched to a gene. The germline CDR1 and CDR2 sequences are DFQATT and SNEGSKA (reference sequence). This chain's CDR3 is CSARSDRANYGYTF. In DNA, the CDR3 is TGCAGTGCTAGATCCGACAGGGCGAACTATGGCTACACCTTC.

The genes are TRBV29-1 and TRBJ2-2, with D perhaps matching TRBD2 (6 bases). V lost 6 bases and J lost 1, with 18 bases in between. The CDR3 spans 16 residues. Germline V gene sequence: CDR1 SQVTM, CDR2 ANQGSEA. CDR3 bases: TGCAGCGTAGCCCCCACATGGAGGGAGAACACCGGGGAGCTGTTTTTT. It is translated as CSVAPTWRENTGELFF.

The chain recombines TRBV7-2 with TRBJ1-1; D is ambiguous. Deletions cut 2 bases from V and 3 bases from J, with 4 bases between. Germline CDR1 SGHTA, CDR2 FQGNSA. The CDR3 runs to 12 residues. In DNA, the CDR3 is TGTGCCAGCAGCTTACGGCACACTGAAGCTTTCTTT. Its protein is CASSLRHTEAFF.

The chain combines TRBV20-1 with TRBJ1-6; D ambiguous. Germline V gives CDR1 DFQATT, CDR2 SNEGSKA (reference sequence). The CDR3 runs 13 residues. V lost 3 bases, J lost 6 bases, and 9 bases lay in between. CDR3: CSARRVSNSPLHF. The CDR3 DNA reads as TGCAGTGCTAGGAGGGTTTCTAATTCACCCCTCCACTTT.

The chain recombines TRBV28 with TRBJ2-7, with 11 positions matching TRBD2. This CDR3 contains 15 residues. The ends lost 6 bases at V and 1 base at J; junction bases unmatched: 5. The germline gives CDR1 MDHEN, CDR2 SYDVKM. CDR3 sequence reads: CASSMTSGISYEQYF. The CDR3 DNA is TGTGCCAGCAGCATGACTAGCGGGATATCCTACGAGCAGTACTTC.

This chain connects TRBV20-1 to TRBJ1-6; D may be TRBD1 (5 bases). The length of the CDR3 is 13 residues. Germline CDR1 is DFQATT and CDR2 is SNEGSKA (reference sequence). Trimming pared 3 bases from V and 9 bases from J, leaving 12 bases between. The CDR3 protein is CSASPGLGSPLHF. The CDR3 DNA follows: TGCAGTGCTAGCCCAGGGTTGGGTTCACCCCTCCACTTT.

The rearrangement links TRBV28 to TRBJ2-7; D is unresolved. Per germline, CDR1 MDHEN and CDR2 SYDVKM. This CDR3 contains 14 residues. Trimming removed 1 base at V and 1 base at J, with 8 bases between. This CDR3 is CASSLLGRSYEQYV. In DNA form, the CDR3 reads TGTGCCAGCAGTTTATTGGGTAGGTCCTACGAGCAGTACGTC.

A few counts support this clonotype. CDR3 sequence (DNA): TGTGCCAGCAGCCCTAACACAGGGGGCGGCACTGAAGCTTTCTTT. Its translation: CASSPNTGGGTEAFF. V and J are TRBV12-3 or TRBV12-4 and TRBJ1-1; TRBD1 matches 9 bases. The CDR3 covers 15 residues. After removal of 6 bases from V and 4 bases from J, the junction contained 9 bases not matched to a gene.

This clonotype has more than one count but fewer than ten. V gene TRBV27 combines with J gene TRBJ1-2; no firm D call. CDR3 length: 15 amino acids. Germline CDR1 reads MNHEY; CDR2 reads SMNVEV (reference sequence). V was trimmed by 0 bases and J by 6 bases, leaving 14 bases between them. DNA for the CDR3: TGTGCCAGCAGTTTATCCAGTCAAGGGTCTGATGGCTACACCTTC. Amino acids: CASSLSSQGSDGYTF.

Note on this clonotype: Compared with germline, one end of the junction differs, possibly owing to a read error. The gene calls are TRBV20-1 and TRBJ2-4; D perhaps matches TRBD2 (5 bases). CDR3 length: 17 residues. Germline-derived CDR1 and CDR2 are DFQATT and SNEGSKA (reference sequence). DNA of the CDR3: TGCTGTGCTAGACCACGGGGTGATGGCCGCCTTAAAAACATTCAGTACTTC. This sequence encodes CCARPRGDGRLKNIQYF.

This clonotype has more than one count but fewer than ten. The rearrangement uses TRBV6-1 and TRBJ1-5; no clear D. Trimming removed 5 bases from V and 7 bases from J, with 21 bases in between. Germline V gene lookup returns CDR1 MNHNS and CDR2 SASEGT. The CDR3 runs 16 residues. The CDR3 nucleotides read TGTGCCAGCAGTAATGATCCGGTCCCGGTGGGACAGCCCCAGCATTTT. It yields the protein CASSNDPVPVGQPQHF.

In its sample, this clonotype was seen many times. The V call is TRBV20-1, the J call TRBJ2-7, with TRBD1 as a possible D gene (6 bases). The CDR3 length is 15 residues. With 3 bases removed from V and 0 bases from J, the gap between germline ends came to 15 bases. CDR1 and CDR2 from the germline V gene are DFQATT and SNEGSKA (reference sequence). The CDR3 protein is CSASGKQGFSYEQYF. In DNA, the CDR3 is TGCAGTGCTAGTGGTAAACAGGGATTCTCCTACGAGCAGTACTTC.

This CDR3 reads CSAVPGPAHNEQFF. The CDR3 region has the DNA TGCAGTGCCGTGCCGGGACCAGCCCACAATGAGCAGTTCTTC. The V gene is TRBV20-1, the J gene TRBJ2-1, with D perhaps TRBD1 or TRBD2 (5 bases each). Germline V gene lookup returns CDR1 DFQATT and CDR2 SNEGSKA (reference sequence). V was trimmed by 6 bases and J by 5 bases, leaving 17 bases between them. This CDR3 is built from 14 residues.

This clonotype was counted many times. The CDR3 protein is CASSLGGINQPQHF. The CDR3 nucleotides read TGCGCCAGCAGCTTGGGAGGGATCAATCAGCCCCAGCATTTT. This chain links TRBV5-1 with TRBJ1-5, with D uncertain. Looked up from germline, CDR1 is SGHRS and CDR2 is YFSETQ. The CDR3 extends over 14 amino acids. Between the trimmed V and J ends, which lost 0 bases and 3 bases, there was a span of 7 bases.

This chain uses TRBV6-1 with TRBJ2-7, with a weak D call TRBD2 (6 bases). The CDR3 extends over 14 amino acids. The germline V gene has CDR1 MNHNS and CDR2 SASEGT. Between the trimmed V and J ends, which lost 9 bases and 2 bases, there was a span of 17 bases. In nucleotides, the CDR3 is TGTGCCAGTCAAGGGGACTCCGGTACCTACGAGCAGTACTTC. Protein sequence: CASQGDSGTYEQYF.

This clonotype was counted a few times. V and J are TRBV12-3 or TRBV12-4 and TRBJ2-7, with a weak D call TRBD2 (6 bases). Trimming left V 3 bases short and J 4 bases short, with 16 bases between. The CDR3 has 15 residues. DNA of the CDR3: TGTGCCAGCAGTTTCCTACCGGGGGTCAAGTACGAGCAGTACTTC. Its translation is CASSFLPGVKYEQYF.

The genes are TRBV5-1 and TRBJ1-1, with D uncertain. V was trimmed by 0 bases and J by 0 bases, leaving 9 bases between them. The CDR3 runs to 15 residues. Germline V gene sequence: CDR1 SGHRS, CDR2 YFSETQ. CDR3 DNA sequence: TGCGCCAGCAGCTTGGGCGGAGGACTGAACACTGAAGCTTTCTTT. Translating it yields CASSLGGGLNTEAFF.

There are many counts of this clonotype. V gene TRBV12-3 or TRBV12-4 combines with J gene TRBJ2-5; 11 positions match TRBD1. The junction had 7 bases not matched to a gene; V was cut back by 6 bases and J by 4 bases. The CDR3 loop spans 15 amino acids. CDR3 amino acids: CASSRGQGGGETQYF. The DNA for the CDR3 is TGTGCCAGCAGCCGGGGACAGGGGGGGGGAGAGACCCAGTACTTC.

The chain recombines TRBV5-5 with TRBJ2-1; TRBD2 aligns across 12 bases. Germline loops: CDR1 SGHKS, CDR2 YYEKEE (reference sequence). The V segment lost 3 bases and the J segment 6 bases; nucleotides outside the gene matches: 13. The CDR3 sequence is 18 residues long. CDR3 nucleotide sequence: TGTGCCAGCAGCTCCCCACTAGCGGGGGGCCCCACCGTCAATGAGCAGTTCTTC. Its translation: CASSSPLAGGPTVNEQFF. Based on the CDR3 plus reference TRBV5-5 and TRBJ2-1, the full variable domain is DAGVTQSPTHLIKTRGQQVTLRCSPISGHKSVSWYQQVLGQGPQFIFQYYEKEERGRGNFPDRFSARQFPNYSSELNVNALLLGDSALYLCASSSPLAGGPTVNEQFFGPGTRLTVL.

In this sample, this clonotype turned up once. The chain is built from TRBV2 and TRBJ1-1, with no clear D. CDR3 length: 13 amino acids. The germline V gene has CDR1 SNHLY and CDR2 FYNNEI. The V end was cut by 7 bases, the J end by 4 bases, with 13 bases between. In DNA, the CDR3 is TGTGCCAGCACTCACAGCCCGGGCACTGAAGCTTTCTTT. Encoded protein: CASTHSPGTEAFF.

The chain uses TRBV6-1 and TRBJ2-1, with 13 bases lining up with TRBD2. Germline values: CDR1 MNHNS, CDR2 SASEGT. V was clipped by 6 bases and J by 4 bases; unmatched bases: 3. The CDR3 has 15 residues. CDR3 sequence: CASRGTSGAYNEQFF. As DNA, the CDR3 is TGTGCCAGCAGGGGGACTAGCGGGGCGTACAATGAGCAGTTCTTC.

The V and J genes are TRBV20-1 and TRBJ1-6; 8 nucleotides line up with TRBD1. The V and J ends lost 6 bases and 9 bases, in that order; junction bases with no gene match: 19. Germline CDR1 DFQATT, CDR2 SNEGSKA (reference sequence). The CDR3 runs 17 residues. The CDR3 region has the DNA TGCAGTGCCACCAGATCGACCGGGACAGGAGGTACTTCACCCCTCCACTTT. Protein sequence: CSATRSTGTGGTSPLHF.

The chain is built from TRBV12-3 or TRBV12-4 and TRBJ1-4; 10 bases are a match to TRBD1. CDR3 length equals 15 residues. V was pared by 6 bases and J by 8 bases, with 9 bases of the junction left unmatched. As DNA, the CDR3 is TGTGCCAGCAGCCATGGGGACAGGGGCGCGGAAAAACTGTTTTTT. It yields the protein CASSHGDRGAEKLFF.

This clonotype has ten or more counts. This chain connects TRBV29-1 to TRBJ2-3; no definite D call. The germline CDR1 and CDR2 sequences are SQVTM and ANQGSEA. The V end lost 3 bases, the J end lost 2 bases, and 9 bases lay between the germline ends. The CDR3 covers 13 residues. The CDR3 DNA is TGCAGCGTTGATCTTAACCCCACAGATACGCAGTATTTT. Protein product: CSVDLNPTDTQYF.

The chain carries TRBV14 and TRBJ2-1, with 9 bases identical to TRBD2. The length of the CDR3 is 22 residues. Per germline, CDR1 SGHDN and CDR2 FVKESK. Trimming at V came to 1 base and at J to 0 bases, leaving 19 bases not matched to a gene. In nucleotides, the CDR3 is TGTGCCAGCAGCCAAGCAGGGTTGGTTCAAGCGGGGGGACCAATCTCCTACAATGAGCAGTTCTTC. Its protein is CASSQAGLVQAGGPISYNEQFF.

This clonotype was detected many times. The genes are TRBV20-1 and TRBJ1-3; a weak D match, TRBD1 (6 bases). The CDR3 has 12 residues. Germline V lookup: CDR1 DFQATT, CDR2 SNEGSKA (reference sequence). The V and J ends lost 6 bases and 4 bases respectively, with 10 bases between them. The CDR3 DNA reads as TGCAGTGCCCGGACAGAGGGAAACACCATATATTTT. It codes for CSARTEGNTIYF.

The chain combines TRBV20-1 with TRBJ2-6, with D perhaps TRBD1 (6 bases). V lost 0 bases and J lost 4, with 10 bases in between. The CDR3 runs to 15 residues. Per germline, CDR1 DFQATT and CDR2 SNEGSKA (reference sequence). The CDR3 here is CSARDPTGGANVLTF. The CDR3 nucleotides are TGCAGTGCTAGAGATCCAACAGGGGGGGCCAACGTCCTGACTTTC.